This paragraph covers one TCR beta chain sequence. This sample is drawn from a study of blood T cell repertoires in COVID-19. Across the study: There were acute and convalescent COVID-19 samples, and they came from the United States, Italy and Spain. PBMCs, B-cell-depleted T cells, or T cells were the source of the cDNA or gDNA that made up the material.

This CDR3 comprises 14 residues. Original processing methods: Reference gene primers were amplified, and this amplification served to estimate nucleated cell counts. Produced via immunoSEQ multiplex PCR; TCRdb's table is partial and in-frame only. That table supplies the V and J calls and clone size; D and trimming were determined from the DNA. The table has around 200,000 clones, approximately 83% seen once. The source of this sequence is a man between 45 and 60 years old with active or convalescent COVID-19. The V and J genes are TRBV21-1 and TRBJ1-5; no check of the table's D call, TRBD1, against the DNA was made. TRBV21-1 is described as a pseudogene. The sample taken for sequencing was peripheral blood. CDR3 residues: CASGRRQPNQPQHF. The CDR3 bases are TGTGCCAGCGGGCGGCGACAGCCCAATCAGCCCCAGCATTTT.